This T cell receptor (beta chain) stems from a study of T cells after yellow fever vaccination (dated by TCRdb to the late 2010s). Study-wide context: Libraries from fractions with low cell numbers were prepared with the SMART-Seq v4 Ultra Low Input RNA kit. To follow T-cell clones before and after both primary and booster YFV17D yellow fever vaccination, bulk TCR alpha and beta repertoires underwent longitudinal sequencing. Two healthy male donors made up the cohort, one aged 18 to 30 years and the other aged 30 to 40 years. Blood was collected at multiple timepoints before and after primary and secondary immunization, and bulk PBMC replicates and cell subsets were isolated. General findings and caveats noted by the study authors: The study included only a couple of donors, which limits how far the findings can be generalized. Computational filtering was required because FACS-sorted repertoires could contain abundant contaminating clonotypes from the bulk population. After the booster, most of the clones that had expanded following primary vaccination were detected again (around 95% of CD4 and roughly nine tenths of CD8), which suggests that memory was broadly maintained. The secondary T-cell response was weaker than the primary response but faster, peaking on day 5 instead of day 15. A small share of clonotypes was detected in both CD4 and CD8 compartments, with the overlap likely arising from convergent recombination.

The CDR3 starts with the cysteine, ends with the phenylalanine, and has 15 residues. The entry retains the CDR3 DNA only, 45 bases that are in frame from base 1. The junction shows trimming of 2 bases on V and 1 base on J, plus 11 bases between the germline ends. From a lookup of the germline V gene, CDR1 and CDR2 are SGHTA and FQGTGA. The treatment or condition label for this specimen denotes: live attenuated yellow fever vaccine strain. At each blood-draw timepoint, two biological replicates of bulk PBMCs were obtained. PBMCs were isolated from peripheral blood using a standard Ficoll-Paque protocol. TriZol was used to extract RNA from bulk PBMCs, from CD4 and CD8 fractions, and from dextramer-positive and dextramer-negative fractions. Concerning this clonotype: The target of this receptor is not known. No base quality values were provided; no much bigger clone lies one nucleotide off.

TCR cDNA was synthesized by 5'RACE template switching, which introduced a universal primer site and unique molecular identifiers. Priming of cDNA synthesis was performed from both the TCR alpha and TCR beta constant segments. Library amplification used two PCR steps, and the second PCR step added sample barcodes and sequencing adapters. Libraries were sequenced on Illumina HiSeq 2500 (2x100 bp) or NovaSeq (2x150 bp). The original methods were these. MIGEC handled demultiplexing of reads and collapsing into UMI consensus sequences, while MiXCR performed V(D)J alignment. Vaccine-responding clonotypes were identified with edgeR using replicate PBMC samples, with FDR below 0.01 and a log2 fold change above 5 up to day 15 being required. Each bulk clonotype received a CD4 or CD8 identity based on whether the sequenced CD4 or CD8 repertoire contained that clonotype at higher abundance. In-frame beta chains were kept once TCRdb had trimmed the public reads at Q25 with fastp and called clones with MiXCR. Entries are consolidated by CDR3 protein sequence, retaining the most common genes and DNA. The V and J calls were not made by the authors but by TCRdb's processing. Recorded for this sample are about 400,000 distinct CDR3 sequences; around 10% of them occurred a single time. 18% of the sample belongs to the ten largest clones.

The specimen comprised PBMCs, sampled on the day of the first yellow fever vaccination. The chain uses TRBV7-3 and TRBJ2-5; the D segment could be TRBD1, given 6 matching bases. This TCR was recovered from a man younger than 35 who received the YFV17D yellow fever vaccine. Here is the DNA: TGTGCCAGCAGCTTACAGGGGTCAGTCCAAGAGACCCAGTACTTC. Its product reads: CASSLQGSVQETQYF.